This passage covers 7 T cell receptor beta chains from one sample sequenced in a study. Each CDR3 protein gets one entry after TCRdb re-called the 5' RACE reads with MiXCR. In the table there are some 60,000 distinct CDR3 sequences, around 30% of which are singletons. The specimen sequenced was tumor-infiltrating naive CD4+ T cells sorted from the breast tumor. Documented subset: naive CD4+ T cells, CD4+CD45RA+CD25-. These receptor sequences come from a female donor with breast cancer.

A few counts support this clonotype. The rearrangement uses TRBV11-2 and TRBJ1-5; tentatively, D is TRBD1 (6 bases). Germline V gene data show CDR1 as SGHAT and CDR2 as FQNNGV. Trimming cost V 1 base and J 1 base, with 11 bases left between them. The CDR3 is made up of 16 amino acids. CDR3 nucleotide sequence: TGTGCCAGCAGCTTAGGAGGGGGGTTGAGCAATCAGCCCCAGCATTTT. Protein sequence: CASSLGGGLSNQPQHF.

The J gene is TRBJ1-1, the V gene TRBV29-1; D remains ambiguous. V lost 3 bases and J 3 bases, leaving 11 bases between the germline ends. Germline V gives CDR1 SQVTM, CDR2 ANQGSEA. This CDR3 has 13 residues. Here the CDR3 reads CSVERARDTEAFF. CDR3 nucleotides: TGCAGCGTTGAGAGGGCGCGTGACACTGAAGCTTTCTTT.

V and J are TRBV5-1 and TRBJ1-2; no reliable D call. Per the germline V gene, CDR1 is SGHRS and CDR2 is YFSETQ. The V end lost 4 bases, the J end lost 8 bases, and 15 bases lay between the germline ends. This CDR3 comprises 13 residues. The CDR3 nucleotides are TGCGCCAGCAGCATTGGACGAACGGACGGCTACACCTTC. Protein product: CASSIGRTDGYTF.

This clonotype was seen a few times. V usage is TRBV9 and J usage is TRBJ2-3; D unresolved. Germline loops: CDR1 SGDLS, CDR2 YYNGEE. This CDR3 contains 14 residues. The germline V and J ends were trimmed by 3 bases and 3 bases, with 11 bases remaining between them. This CDR3 is CASSAHLQTDTQYF. The DNA of the CDR3 is TGTGCCAGCAGCGCTCATCTACAGACAGATACGCAGTATTTT.

Note on this clonotype: A much larger clone is a single base away; this may be a read error. This rearrangement joins TRBV6-6 to TRBJ2-7; TRBD2 is a possible D gene (7 bases). The germline CDR1 and CDR2 sequences are MNHNY and SVGAGI (reference sequence). The CDR3 contains 15 residues. CDR3 DNA sequence: TGTGCCAGCAGTCCCTGGGGGGGGCTAGGCTACGAGCGGTACTTC. Translated, it gives CASSPWGGLGYERYF.

The chain recombines TRBV2 with TRBJ2-5; 10 bases align to TRBD2. This CDR3 contains 15 residues. J lost 4 bases, V lost 4 bases, and 6 bases had no gene match. The germline gives CDR1 SNHLY, CDR2 FYNNEI. CDR3 protein: CASSANGLAAETQYF. In DNA, the CDR3 is TGTGCCAGCAGTGCTAATGGACTAGCGGCAGAGACCCAGTACTTC.

This clonotype showed up just a few times. The V and J genes are TRBV4-1 and TRBJ1-4; possible D gene TRBD1, 5 bases. This CDR3 contains 14 residues. Germline CDR1 reads MGHRA; CDR2 reads YSYEKL. V gave up 1 base and J gave up 4 bases, with 7 bases separating them. DNA for the CDR3: TGCGCCAGCAGCCAAGCGGGGGGTAATGAAAAACTGTTTTTT. It specifies CASSQAGGNEKLFF.